This paragraph reports one T cell receptor beta chain. These data come from a study of monozygotic twins with inflammatory bowel disease. The CDR3 runs 15 residues. Germline V gives CDR1 DFQATT, CDR2 SNEGSKA (reference sequence). TCRdb re-called the 5' RACE reads and catalogs CDR3 proteins one per entry, DNA excluded. The table lists fewer than 450,000 distinct CDR3 sequences. This chain joins TRBV20-1 and TRBJ1-6; no DNA is available, so the TRBD1 call from TCRdb remains unchecked. The sequence was collected from a human donor with ulcerative colitis or Crohn's disease, or a healthy co-twin of an affected twin (not recorded which). Specimen: blood. The chain's CDR3 is CSASTASSYNSPLHF.